This T cell receptor beta chain was recorded in a study of blood T cell repertoires in COVID-19. In the authors' methods: Amplified reference gene primers provided the basis for estimating nucleated cell counts. Profiling relied on immunoSEQ multiplex PCR, and the TCRdb table lists in-frame clones only, not all of them. The DNA was the basis for D and trimming; V, J and clone size are from that table. The sample lists approximately 99,000 clones, 80% to 90% occurring once. Trimming left V 2 bases short and J 2 bases short, with 5 bases between. CDR1 and CDR2 from the germline V gene are SGHDT and YYEEEE. The CDR3 totals 14 residues. The table lists this clone with a count of one.

Input material: peripheral blood. This chain connects TRBV5-6 to TRBJ2-6, with D maybe TRBD1 (5 bases). This sequence originates from a human donor in a cohort sampled during active COVID-19. The CDR3, as DNA: TGTGCCAGCAGCTTCAGGGCTGGGGCCAACGTCCTGACTTTC. Its translation: CASSFRAGANVLTF.